This T cell receptor beta chain was retrieved from a study of identical twins. TCRdb re-analysed the 5' RACE reads in MiXCR, keeping a single row per CDR3 protein. This table has hundreds of thousands of distinct CDR3 sequences, 9% to 15% appearing once. This CDR3 comprises 18 residues. Unmatched junction bases numbered 14, after V lost 5 bases and J lost 3 bases. CDR1 is MNHEY and CDR2 is SMNVEV in the germline V gene (reference sequence). These sequences were also reported in another study, on yellow fever vaccine responses in identical twins.

Sequencing input: PBMCs. The chain employs TRBV27 and TRBJ2-1, with 9 bases fitting TRBD2. The receptor was isolated from a young woman in good health. The CDR3 reads CASSTPNGLAGIYNEQFF. Written as DNA, the CDR3 is TGTGCCAGCAGTACACCAAATGGGCTAGCGGGGATCTACAATGAGCAGTTCTTC.